This T cell receptor (beta chain) is from a study of blood T cell repertoires in COVID-19. As for the study in general: COVID-19 samples collected from the United States, Italy and Spain covered acute and convalescent phases. The cDNA or gDNA used as material had been derived from T cells, B-cell-depleted T cells, or PBMCs.

In the original processing: Using reference gene primer amplification, nucleated cell counts were estimated. Some clones are missing from TCRdb's copy, which holds only in-frame ones; the method was immunoSEQ multiplex PCR. The V and J calls and clone size are taken from that table; D and trimming were inferred from the DNA. The sample holds 85,000 or so clones; around 86% are singletons and the top ten take less than 35%. The V segment lost 4 bases and the J segment 2 bases; nucleotides outside the gene matches: 7. The CDR3 totals 15 residues. CDR1 and CDR2 from the germline V gene are SGHNT and YYREEE (reference sequence).

The specimen was peripheral blood. The TCR comes from a man in his fifties or sixties with active or convalescent COVID-19. The chain recombines TRBV5-4 with TRBJ2-5; the match to TRBD2 covers 8 bases. The DNA of the CDR3 is TGTGCCAGCAGCAGGGCTAGCGGGCTACAAGAGACCCAGTACTTC. Protein: CASSRASGLQETQYF.